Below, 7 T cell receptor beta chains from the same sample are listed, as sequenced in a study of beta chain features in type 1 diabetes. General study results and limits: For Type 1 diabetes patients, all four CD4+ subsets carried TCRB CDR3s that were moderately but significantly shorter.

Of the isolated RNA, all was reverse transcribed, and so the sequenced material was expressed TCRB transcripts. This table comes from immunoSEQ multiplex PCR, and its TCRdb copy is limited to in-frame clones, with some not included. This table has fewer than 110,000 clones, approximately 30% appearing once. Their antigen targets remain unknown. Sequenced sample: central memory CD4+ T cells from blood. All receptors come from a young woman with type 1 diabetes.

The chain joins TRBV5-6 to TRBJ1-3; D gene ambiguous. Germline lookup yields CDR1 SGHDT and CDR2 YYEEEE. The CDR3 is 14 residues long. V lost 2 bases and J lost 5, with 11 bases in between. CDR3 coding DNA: TGTGCCAGCAGCTTTCGAGGCTCGAGAAACACCATATATTTT. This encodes CASSFRGSRNTIYF.

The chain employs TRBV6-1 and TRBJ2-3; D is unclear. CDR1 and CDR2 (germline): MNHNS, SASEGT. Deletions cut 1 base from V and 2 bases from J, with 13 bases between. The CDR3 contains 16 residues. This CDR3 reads CASSEGQFVPTDTQYF. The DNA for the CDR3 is TGTGCCAGCAGTGAAGGGCAATTTGTCCCCACAGATACGCAGTATTTT.

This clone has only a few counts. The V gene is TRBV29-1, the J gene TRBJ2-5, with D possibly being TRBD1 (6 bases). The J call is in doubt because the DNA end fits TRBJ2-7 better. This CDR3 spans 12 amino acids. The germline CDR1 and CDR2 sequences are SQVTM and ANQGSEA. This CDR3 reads CSVAGGPYEQYF. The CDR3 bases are TGCAGCGTTGCTGGGGGCCCCTACGAGCAGTACTTC.

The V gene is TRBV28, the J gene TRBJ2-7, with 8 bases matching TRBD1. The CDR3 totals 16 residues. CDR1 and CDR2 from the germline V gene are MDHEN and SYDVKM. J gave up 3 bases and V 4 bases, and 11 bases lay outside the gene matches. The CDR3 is CASSSGTGPLDYEQYF. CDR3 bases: TGTGCCAGCAGTTCGGGGACAGGCCCTTTAGACTACGAGCAGTACTTC.

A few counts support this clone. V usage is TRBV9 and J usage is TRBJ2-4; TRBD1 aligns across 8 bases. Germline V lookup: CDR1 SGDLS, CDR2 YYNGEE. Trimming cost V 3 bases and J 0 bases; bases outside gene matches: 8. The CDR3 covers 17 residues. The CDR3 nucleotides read TGTGCCAGCAGCGCGGACAGGGAGAGGATAGCCAAAAACATTCAGTACTTC. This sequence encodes CASSADRERIAKNIQYF.

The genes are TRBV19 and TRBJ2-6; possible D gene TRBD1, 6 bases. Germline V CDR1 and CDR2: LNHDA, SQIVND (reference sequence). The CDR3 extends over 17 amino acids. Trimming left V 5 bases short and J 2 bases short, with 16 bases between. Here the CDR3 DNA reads TGTGCCAGTAGTGGGCACGGACAGCGTCCTGGGGCCAACGTCCTGACTTTC. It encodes CASSGHGQRPGANVLTF.

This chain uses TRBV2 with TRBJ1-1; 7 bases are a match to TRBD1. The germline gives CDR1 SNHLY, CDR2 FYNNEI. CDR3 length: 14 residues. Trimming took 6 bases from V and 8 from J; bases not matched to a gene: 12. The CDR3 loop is CASRPTGHAAEAFF. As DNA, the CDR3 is TGTGCCAGCAGGCCGACAGGGCACGCTGCCGAAGCTTTCTTT.